This T cell receptor (beta chain) was documented in a study of T-cell reconstitution after alpha-beta-depleted transplantation in children (dated by TCRdb to the mid-2010s). General notes on the study: Using TCR repertoire profiling, the study quantitatively followed how T-cell immune reconstitution unfolded in children after TCRalphabeta/CD19-depleted allogeneic hematopoietic cell transplantation.

As regards this clonotype: What this receptor recognizes is not known. No base-level quality is on record; no much larger clone is a single base apart.

The treatment or condition tag for this specimen amounts to: allogeneic hematopoietic cell transplantation with graft depleted of TCRalphabeta T cells and CD19 B cells. The children who served as transplant recipients had been given grafts of TCRalphabeta/CD19-depleted allogeneic hematopoietic cells. Library construction relied on PCR. TCRdb records Illumina HiSeq 2500 as the sequencer. TCR libraries were prepared with molecular barcoding, using unique molecular identifiers to normalize TCRbeta repertoire quantification. The raw public data were reprocessed by TCRdb itself: fastp quality trimming at Q25, MiXCR clonotype calling, in-frame beta chains only. CDR3 protein duplicates are merged, each entry listing the most common genes and DNA. The table for this sample lists about 98,000 distinct CDR3 sequences; under 25% of them were counted only once. The biggest ten clones account for around a fifth of the sample.

Points the paper makes about the study in general: The apparently early recovery of alphabetaT-cell counts about two months after transplant reportedly depended on only several hundred rapidly expanded clones that came from non-depleted graft cells. Over subsequent months, a decline in hyperexpanded clone frequencies was noted, and after one year, T-cell counts and TCRbeta diversity were mostly ascribed to newly produced T cells. In some patients, high TCRbeta diversity at day 60 was attributed to recipient T cells and intrathymic progenitors that had survived conditioning.

The junction carries 14 bases between V and J, which are trimmed by 5 bases and 3 bases respectively. Spanning cysteine to phenylalanine, the CDR3 consists of 15 amino acids. Only the CDR3 DNA stays, 45 bases, in frame from base 1. In the germline V gene, CDR1 corresponds to SGHTA and CDR2 to FQGNSA. Sample: PBMCs, taken before TCRalphabeta/CD19-depleted stem cell transplant. Recombination connected TRBV7-2 to TRBJ2-1; confidence is insufficient to name the D gene. The TCR comes from a boy aged 2 to 9 with acute lymphoblastic leukemia, due to receive a stem cell transplant. CDR3 loop: CASSPRRDFYNEQFF. The DNA sequence is TGTGCCAGCAGCCCCCGACGAGATTTCTACAATGAGCAGTTCTTC.